Shown below are 32 T cell receptor beta chains from a single sample sequenced in a study of T cell repertoires in cytomegalovirus infection. TCRdb reprocessed the reads with MiXCR, giving one entry per CDR3 protein. Here the sample spans hundreds of thousands of distinct CDR3 sequences, more than 8% being singletons. Source material: PBMCs. These receptors all stem from a human donor in good health (CMV status not recorded). Some clones in this sample may be carry-over from other donors' samples.

The chain combines TRBV6-2 or TRBV6-3 with TRBJ2-3; TRBD2 matches at 8 bases. The germline V gene has CDR1 MNHEY and CDR2 SVGEGT. This CDR3 spans 12 amino acids. Unmatched junction bases numbered 10, after V lost 6 bases and J lost 14 bases. The CDR3 protein is CASREVGTSGYF. DNA of the CDR3: TGTGCCAGCAGAGAAGTAGGGACTAGTGGGTATTTT.

J is TRBJ2-5 and V is TRBV2, with 10 bases fitting TRBD2. The CDR3 runs 14 residues. The V gene's germline CDR1 is SNHLY and CDR2 FYNNEI. The V and J ends lost 7 bases and 5 bases, in that order; junction bases with no gene match: 7. The chain's CDR3 is CASIFSGRAETQYF. CDR3 sequence (DNA): TGTGCCAGCATTTTCAGCGGGAGGGCTGAGACCCAGTACTTC.

At least ten counts were recorded for this clonotype. The V gene is TRBV7-2, the J gene TRBJ1-3, with 8 bases matching TRBD1. Germline V CDR1 and CDR2: SGHTA, FQGNSA. With V trimmed by 5 bases and J by 0 bases, 9 bases remained unmatched. This CDR3 has 17 amino acids. The CDR3 sequence is CASSPDRVPLSGNTIYF. In nucleotides, the CDR3 is TGTGCCAGCAGCCCGGACAGGGTTCCACTCTCTGGAAACACCATATATTTT.

The V call is TRBV20-1, the J call TRBJ2-3; TRBD2 matches 10 bases. The V gene's germline CDR1 is DFQATT and CDR2 SNEGSKA (reference sequence). CDR3 length: 17 amino acids. Trimming took 6 bases from V and 1 from J; bases not matched to a gene: 13. CDR3 in amino acids: CSARAASGGSGTDTQYF. In DNA form, the CDR3 reads TGCAGTGCCCGGGCGGCTAGCGGGGGTTCAGGCACAGATACGCAGTATTTT.

There are a few counts of this clonotype. The chain combines TRBV24-1 with TRBJ2-3; 10 bases map to TRBD1. V was clipped by 4 bases and J by 5 bases; unmatched bases: 20. Germline CDR1 KGHDR, CDR2 SFDVKD. The CDR3 has 20 residues. CDR3 in amino acids: CATSDQDRGKLDSKGDTQYF. In DNA, the CDR3 is TGTGCCACCAGTGACCAGGACAGGGGGAAATTGGACTCTAAGGGAGATACGCAGTATTTT.

This clonotype occurred many times. This rearrangement joins TRBV19 to TRBJ2-7; the D gene is possibly TRBD1 (6 bases). Germline V gene data show CDR1 as LNHDA and CDR2 as SQIVND (reference sequence). The CDR3 runs to 14 residues. Between the trimmed V and J ends, which lost 5 bases and 1 base, there was a span of 12 bases. CDR3 bases: TGTGCCAGTAGTCTCCAAACAGGGTCCTACGAGCAGTACTTC. Protein product: CASSLQTGSYEQYF.

This clonotype showed up many times. The V call is TRBV7-2, the J call TRBJ2-3; 9 bases match TRBD1. Germline CDR1 SGHTA, CDR2 FQGNSA. The J segment lost 2 bases and the V segment lost 2 bases, leaving 5 bases of the junction unmatched. The CDR3 runs 16 residues. In nucleotides, the CDR3 is TGTGCCAGCAGCTTAAGGCGACAGGGGGTCACAGATACGCAGTATTTT. Its translation is CASSLRRQGVTDTQYF. The complete variable domain, with remaining parts taken from reference TRBV7-2 and TRBJ2-3, reads GAGVSQSPSNKVTEKGKDVELRCDPISGHTALYWYRQSLGQGLEFLIYFQGNSAPDKSGLPSDRFSAERTGGSVSTLTIQRTQQEDSAVYLCASSLRRQGVTDTQYFGPGTRLTVL.

This clonotype was picked up many times. CDR3 sequence reads: CASSLLSRGNTEAFF. Here the CDR3 DNA reads TGTGCCAGCAGCTTACTATCGAGGGGGAACACTGAAGCTTTCTTT. The chain links TRBV11-1 to TRBJ1-1, with D possibly being TRBD1 (5 bases). Germline V gene data show CDR1 as SGHAT and CDR2 as FQDESV (reference sequence). This CDR3 is 15 amino acids long. V lost 2 bases and J 1 base, leaving 11 bases between the germline ends.

The chain uses TRBV6-2 or TRBV6-3 and TRBJ1-5; TRBD1 matches 10 bases. CDR1 and CDR2 (germline): MNHEY, SVGEGT. The junction had 9 bases not matched to a gene; V was cut back by 5 bases and J by 11 bases. The CDR3 runs 14 residues. The chain's CDR3 is CASSTGTGVKSQHF. CDR3 DNA: TGTGCCAGCAGTACCGGGACAGGGGTGAAGTCCCAGCATTTT.

This clonotype turned up a few times. The chain has TRBV19 and TRBJ2-7, with 9 bases matching TRBD2. Germline V lookup: CDR1 LNHDA, CDR2 SQIVND (reference sequence). The CDR3 is 14 amino acids. The J segment lost 2 bases and the V segment lost 8 bases, leaving 7 bases of the junction unmatched. The CDR3 here is CASQETSGAYEQYF. Here the CDR3 DNA reads TGTGCCAGTCAAGAGACTAGCGGTGCCTACGAGCAGTACTTC. Together with reference TRBV19 and TRBJ2-7, the CDR3 gives the full variable domain: DGGITQSPKYLFRKEGQNVTLSCEQNLNHDAMYWYRQDPGQGLRLIYYSQIVNDFQKGDIAEGYSVSREKKESFPLTVTSAQKNPTAFYLCASQETSGAYEQYFGPGTRLTVT.

Ten or more counts support this clonotype. This sequence joins TRBV12-3 or TRBV12-4 and TRBJ1-2; 7 nucleotides match TRBD1. This CDR3 contains 14 residues. With V trimmed by 10 bases and J by 2 bases, 10 bases remained unmatched. This chain's CDR3 is CATFLPGQNYGYTF. The DNA of the CDR3 is TGTGCCACCTTTTTACCGGGACAGAACTATGGCTACACCTTC.

Many counts were recorded for this clonotype. CDR3 in amino acids: CASSLLAGNYEQYF. CDR3 DNA sequence: TGTGCCAGCAGCTTACTAGCGGGAAACTACGAGCAGTACTTC. The rearrangement links TRBV7-2 to TRBJ2-7; TRBD2 matches at 9 bases. Germline CDR1 reads SGHTA; CDR2 reads FQGNSA. The CDR3 sequence is 14 residues long. V lost 2 bases, J lost 3 bases, and 2 bases stayed unmatched.

The CDR3: CASSPAGGPYNEQFF. DNA for the CDR3: TGCGCCAGCAGCCCGGCGGGAGGGCCCTACAATGAGCAGTTCTTC. The chain has TRBV4-1 and TRBJ2-1; TRBD2 aligns across 9 bases. The germline gives CDR1 MGHRA, CDR2 YSYEKL. CDR3 length: 15 amino acids. V shed 4 bases, J shed 2 bases, and the junction held 3 bases outside the gene matches.

This clonotype was found a few times. The chain recombines TRBV5-1 with TRBJ1-6; TRBD1 agrees at 8 bases. The J segment lost 11 bases and the V segment lost 4 bases, leaving 8 bases of the junction unmatched. In germline, CDR1 is SGHRS, CDR2 YFSETQ. The CDR3 extends over 14 amino acids. CDR3 amino acids: CASSLGQGGTPLHF. In DNA, the CDR3 is TGCGCCAGCAGCCTCGGACAGGGTGGGACACCCCTCCACTTT.

This clonotype was detected ten times or more. This rearrangement joins TRBV12-3 or TRBV12-4 to TRBJ2-7; D uncertain. Between the trimmed V and J ends, which lost 2 bases and 0 bases, there was a span of 8 bases. This CDR3 has 14 residues. The CDR3 DNA follows: TGTGCCAGCAGTTTATATAAGAGCTCCTACGAGCAGTACTTC. It codes for CASSLYKSSYEQYF.

This clonotype was seen ten or more times. This chain connects TRBV7-2 to TRBJ1-1, with a tentative D call TRBD1 (6 bases). The V end lost 5 bases, the J end lost 3 bases, and 19 bases lay between the germline ends. Germline lookup yields CDR1 SGHTA and CDR2 FQGNSA. The CDR3 is 16 residues long. For the CDR3, the DNA is TGTGCCAGCAGCCCCCCGCCTCAGGGGTTTTACACTGAAGCTTTCTTT. It specifies CASSPPPQGFYTEAFF. Full variable domain (rest looked up from reference TRBV7-2 and TRBJ1-1): GAGVSQSPSNKVTEKGKDVELRCDPISGHTALYWYRQSLGQGLEFLIYFQGNSAPDKSGLPSDRFSAERTGGSVSTLTIQRTQQEDSAVYLCASSPPPQGFYTEAFFGQGTRLTVV.

This clonotype has a handful of counts. The rearrangement links TRBV9 to TRBJ2-6; D ambiguous. The CDR3 is made up of 15 amino acids. Germline lookup yields CDR1 SGDLS and CDR2 YYNGEE. V gave up 4 bases and J gave up 1 base, with 9 bases separating them. CDR3 region: CASSPWLSGANVLTF. The CDR3 coding sequence is TGTGCCAGCAGCCCCTGGTTATCTGGGGCCAACGTCCTGACTTTC.

This clonotype has a handful of counts. One end of the junction fails to match germline, which may point to a read error. The rearrangement joins TRBV5-3 to TRBJ1-1; TRBD1 is a possible D gene (6 bases). TRBV5-3 is treated as an ORF (open reading frame) with a function not yet certain. The CDR3 sequence is 15 residues long. This chain's CDR3 is CASSSMGAVTTEAFF. The CDR3 DNA follows: TGTGCCAGCAGCTCGATGGGGGCGGTGACCACTGAAGCTTTCTTT.

This clonotype has ten or more counts. V is TRBV6-6 and J is TRBJ1-1, with D tentatively TRBD1 (6 bases). This CDR3 comprises 15 residues. Trimming stripped 5 bases from V and 1 base from J, with 14 bases between. Per the germline V gene, CDR1 is MNHNY and CDR2 is SVGAGI (reference sequence). The CDR3 protein is CASSERQEKNTEAFF. CDR3 nucleotide sequence: TGTGCCAGCAGTGAGAGACAGGAGAAGAACACTGAAGCTTTCTTT.

This clonotype has just a few counts. This chain joins TRBV7-3 and TRBJ2-6; possibly TRBD2 for D (7 bases). The CDR3 spans 19 residues. V was pared by 5 bases and J by 0 bases, with 20 bases between. Germline values: CDR1 SGHTA, CDR2 FQGTGA. As DNA, the CDR3 is TGTGCCAGCAGCAACACCGCGGGGGCCGCCTCCTCTGGGGCCAACGTCCTGACTTTC. It is translated as CASSNTAGAASSGANVLTF. The full variable domain, with the rest looked up from reference TRBV7-3 and TRBJ2-6, is GAGVSQTPSNKVTEKGKYVELRCDPISGHTALYWYRQSLGQGPEFLIYFQGTGAADDSGLPNDRFFAVRPEGSVSTLKIQRTERGDSAVYLCASSNTAGAASSGANVLTFGAGSRLTVL.

DNA for the CDR3: TGTGCCAGCAGGCAGCAGGGGAGCGGTGAGCAGTTCTTC. Protein product: CASRQQGSGEQFF. The chain uses TRBV14 and TRBJ2-1; the D gene is possibly TRBD1 (6 bases). The CDR3 spans 13 residues. The germline V gene has CDR1 SGHDN and CDR2 FVKESK. Trimming cost V 6 bases and J 9 bases, with 15 bases left between them. Full variable domain (outside the CDR3, taken from reference TRBV14 and TRBJ2-1): EAGVTQFPSHSVIEKGQTVTLRCDPISGHDNLYWYRRVMGKEIKFLLHFVKESKQDESGMPNNRFLAERTGGTYSTLKVQPAELEDSGVYFCASRQQGSGEQFFGPGTRLTVL.

The chain carries TRBV28 and TRBJ1-1, with D maybe TRBD1 (5 bases). Germline lookup yields CDR1 MDHEN and CDR2 SYDVKM. Trimming pared 5 bases from V and 5 bases from J, leaving 12 bases between. The CDR3 spans 13 residues. Here the CDR3 reads CASSLPGVTEAFF. The CDR3 DNA reads TGTGCCAGCAGTCTTCCGGGGGTTACTGAAGCTTTCTTT.

This clonotype was found a few times. The chain joins TRBV7-6 to TRBJ1-1; 7 bases are a match to TRBD1. There are 16 residues in the CDR3. J gave up 1 base and V 5 bases, and 10 bases lay outside the gene matches. Germline V gene data show CDR1 as SGHVS and CDR2 as FNYEAQ. Here the CDR3 DNA reads TGTGCCAGCAGCCCAGGGGGTTCCAAATCGAACACTGAAGCTTTCTTT. This translates into CASSPGGSKSNTEAFF.

The rearrangement joins TRBV29-1 to TRBJ2-5, with 7 positions matching TRBD2. CDR1 and CDR2 (germline): SQVTM, ANQGSEA. The CDR3 runs 15 residues. V lost 3 bases to trimming and J lost 6 bases; unmatched junction nucleotides: 13. The CDR3 region has the DNA TGCAGCGTTGAGGAAAGGGCTAGCGGACGGCAGACCCAGTACTTC. This sequence encodes CSVEERASGRQTQYF.

The chain employs TRBV7-3 and TRBJ2-3, with 8 bases that match TRBD1. CDR1 is SGHTA and CDR2 is FQGTGA in the germline V gene. This CDR3 is 16 amino acids long. The V and J ends lost 2 bases and 5 bases, in that order; junction bases with no gene match: 9. Here the CDR3 DNA reads TGTGCCAGCAGCTTACCTGGACAGGGACGCGGAGATACGCAGTATTTT. Its protein is CASSLPGQGRGDTQYF. Variable domain in full (rest from reference TRBV7-3 and TRBJ2-3): GAGVSQTPSNKVTEKGKYVELRCDPISGHTALYWYRQSLGQGPEFLIYFQGTGAADDSGLPNDRFFAVRPEGSVSTLKIQRTERGDSAVYLCASSLPGQGRGDTQYFGPGTRLTVL.

About this clonotype: Given a much more abundant clone one base away, this may be a read error. This rearrangement joins TRBV27 to TRBJ2-3; 9 nucleotides align to TRBD2. The CDR3 spans 16 residues. Germline CDR1 is MNHEY and CDR2 is SMNVEV (reference sequence). The CDR3: CTSSNIAGVFPDTQYF. Written as DNA, the CDR3 is TGTACCAGCAGCAACATAGCGGGGGTGTTTCCAGATACGCAGTATTTT.

The rearrangement uses TRBV5-6 and TRBJ2-1, with TRBD1 matching over 9 bases. Germline assignment: CDR1 SGHDT and CDR2 YYEEEE. With 0 bases clipped from V and 6 bases from J, the junction kept 10 bases outside the gene matches. The CDR3 has 17 residues. CDR3 region: CASSLVTGTGLSNEQFF. CDR3 in DNA: TGTGCCAGCAGCTTGGTCACCGGGACAGGGTTATCCAATGAGCAGTTCTTC.

Only a few counts were recorded for this clonotype. The chain couples TRBV4-2 to TRBJ1-4; D is unclear. With 3 bases removed from V and 2 bases from J, the gap between germline ends came to 10 bases. The CDR3 totals 15 residues. In germline, CDR1 is LGHNA, CDR2 YNFKEQ. The DNA for the CDR3 is TGTGCCAGCAGCCAGCCGGGAAGCACTAATGAAAAACTGTTTTTT. Translation gives CASSQPGSTNEKLFF.

The J gene is TRBJ2-1, the V gene TRBV10-3, with 9 bases matching TRBD2. V lost 7 bases and J lost 8; bases outside the gene matches: 18. The V gene's germline CDR1 is ENHRY and CDR2 SYGVKD. CDR3 length: 17 residues. The DNA of the CDR3 is TGTGCCATCAAGGGGCCTTCTTCTAGCGGGGTCCTCTATGAGCAGTTCTTC. This gives the protein CAIKGPSSSGVLYEQFF.

DNA for the CDR3: TGTGCCAGCAGGACAGGGACTATAGTTGCAACTAATGAAAAACTGTTTTTT. It encodes CASRTGTIVATNEKLFF. This chain uses TRBV28 with TRBJ1-4; 7 bases are a match to TRBD1. The ends lost 6 bases at V and 0 bases at J; junction bases unmatched: 10. Germline V CDR1 and CDR2: MDHEN, SYDVKM. The CDR3 extends over 17 amino acids.

This clonotype was detected a few times. V and J are TRBV28 and TRBJ2-7; the D is unclear. The CDR3 spans 11 residues. Germline V gene data show CDR1 as MDHEN and CDR2 as SYDVKM. Deletions cut 10 bases from V and 1 base from J, with 8 bases between. As DNA, the CDR3 is TGTGCCACCTCTGGGTCCTACGAGCAGTACTTC. It encodes CATSGSYEQYF.

This chain joins TRBV15 and TRBJ2-1; D is undetermined. Germline V gene lookup returns CDR1 LNHNV and CDR2 YYDKDF (reference sequence). The CDR3 is made up of 14 amino acids. Between the trimmed V and J ends, which lost 0 bases and 4 bases, there was a span of 7 bases. The CDR3 region is CATSRDNIYNEQFF. The CDR3 DNA sequence: TGTGCCACCAGCAGAGATAACATATACAATGAGCAGTTCTTC.